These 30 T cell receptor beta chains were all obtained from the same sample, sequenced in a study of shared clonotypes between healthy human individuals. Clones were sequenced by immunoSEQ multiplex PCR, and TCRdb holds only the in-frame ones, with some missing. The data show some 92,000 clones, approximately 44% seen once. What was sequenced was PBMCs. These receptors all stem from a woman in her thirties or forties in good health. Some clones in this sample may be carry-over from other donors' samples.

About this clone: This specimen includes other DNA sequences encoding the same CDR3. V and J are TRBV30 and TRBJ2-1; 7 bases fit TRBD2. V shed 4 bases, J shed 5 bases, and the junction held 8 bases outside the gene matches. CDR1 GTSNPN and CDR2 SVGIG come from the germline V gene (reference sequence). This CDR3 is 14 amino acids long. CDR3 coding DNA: TGTGCCTGGAAACGTGGGAGGGCCGACAATGAGCAGTTCTTC. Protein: CAWKRGRADNEQFF.

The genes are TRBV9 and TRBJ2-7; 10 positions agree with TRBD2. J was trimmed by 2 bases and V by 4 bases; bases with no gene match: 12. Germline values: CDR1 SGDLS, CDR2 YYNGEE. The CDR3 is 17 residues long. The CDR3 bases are TGTGCCAGCAGCCAAGATCTTGGGCTAGCGGGAGCCTACGAGCAGTACTTC. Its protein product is CASSQDLGLAGAYEQYF. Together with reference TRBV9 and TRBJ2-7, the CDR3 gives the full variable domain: DSGVTQTPKHLITATGQRVTLRCSPRSGDLSVYWYQQSLDQGLQFLIQYYNGEERAKGNILERFSAQQFPDLHSELNLSSLELGDSALYFCASSQDLGLAGAYEQYFGPGTRLTVT.

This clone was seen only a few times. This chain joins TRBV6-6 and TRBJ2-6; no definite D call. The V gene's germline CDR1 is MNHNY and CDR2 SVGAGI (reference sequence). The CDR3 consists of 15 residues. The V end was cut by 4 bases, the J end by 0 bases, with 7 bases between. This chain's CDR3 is CASSSPFSGANVLTF. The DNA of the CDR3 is TGTGCCAGCAGTTCACCTTTCTCTGGGGCCAACGTCCTGACTTTC.

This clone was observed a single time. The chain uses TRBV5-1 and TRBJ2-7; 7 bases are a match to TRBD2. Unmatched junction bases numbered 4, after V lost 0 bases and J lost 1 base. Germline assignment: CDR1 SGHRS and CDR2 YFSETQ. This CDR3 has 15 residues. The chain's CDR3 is CASSLAGTTSYEQYF. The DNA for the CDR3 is TGCGCCAGCAGCTTGGCTGGGACTACATCCTACGAGCAGTACTTC.

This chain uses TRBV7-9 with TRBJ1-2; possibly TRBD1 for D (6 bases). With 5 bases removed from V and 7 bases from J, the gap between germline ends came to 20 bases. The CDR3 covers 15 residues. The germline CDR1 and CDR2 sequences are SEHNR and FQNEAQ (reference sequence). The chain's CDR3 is CASSPAGRTEIGYTF. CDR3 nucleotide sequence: TGTGCCAGCAGCCCCGCAGGGCGGACAGAAATTGGCTACACCTTC.

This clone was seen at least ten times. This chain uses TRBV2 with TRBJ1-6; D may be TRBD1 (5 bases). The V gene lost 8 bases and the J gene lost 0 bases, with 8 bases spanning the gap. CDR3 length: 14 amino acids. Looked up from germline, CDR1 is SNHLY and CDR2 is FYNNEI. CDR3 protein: CASGDSSYNSPLHF. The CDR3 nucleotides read TGTGCCAGCGGAGACAGCTCCTATAATTCACCCCTCCACTTT.

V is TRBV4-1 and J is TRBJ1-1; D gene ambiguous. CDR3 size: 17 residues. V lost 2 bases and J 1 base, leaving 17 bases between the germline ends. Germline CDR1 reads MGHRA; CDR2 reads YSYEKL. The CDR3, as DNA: TGCGCCAGCAGCCAACCCCTCGCTGGCAGGACGAACACTGAAGCTTTCTTT. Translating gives CASSQPLAGRTNTEAFF.

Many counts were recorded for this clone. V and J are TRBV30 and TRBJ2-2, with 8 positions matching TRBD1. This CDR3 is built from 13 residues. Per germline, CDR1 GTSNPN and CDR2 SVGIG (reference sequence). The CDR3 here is CARTGLFHGELFF. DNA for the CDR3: TGTGCTCGGACAGGGTTATTCCACGGGGAGCTGTTTTTT.

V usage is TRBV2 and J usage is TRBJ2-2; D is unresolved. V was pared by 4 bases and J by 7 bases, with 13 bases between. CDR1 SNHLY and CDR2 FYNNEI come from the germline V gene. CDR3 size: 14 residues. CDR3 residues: CASSALFHGGELFF. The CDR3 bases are TGTGCCAGCAGTGCATTATTTCACGGCGGGGAGCTGTTTTTT.

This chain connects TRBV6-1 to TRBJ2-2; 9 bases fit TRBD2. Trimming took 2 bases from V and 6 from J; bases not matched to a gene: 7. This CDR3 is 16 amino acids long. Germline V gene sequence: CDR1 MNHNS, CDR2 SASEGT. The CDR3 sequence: CASSEPRLAAPGELFF. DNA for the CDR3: TGTGCCAGCAGTGAACCGAGACTAGCGGCCCCCGGGGAGCTGTTTTTT.

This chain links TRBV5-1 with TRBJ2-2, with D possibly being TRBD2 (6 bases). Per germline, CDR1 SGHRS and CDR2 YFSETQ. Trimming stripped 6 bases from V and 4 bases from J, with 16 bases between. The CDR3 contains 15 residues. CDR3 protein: CASTDPGLPTGELFF. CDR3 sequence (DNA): TGCGCCAGCACCGACCCGGGACTTCCCACCGGGGAGCTGTTTTTT.

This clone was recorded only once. Written as DNA, the CDR3 is TGTGCCAGCAGTTTTCCCGGGGCGAACACTGAAGCTTTCTTT. This codes for CASSFPGANTEAFF. This sequence joins TRBV28 and TRBJ1-1; a weak D match, TRBD1 (5 bases). CDR1 MDHEN and CDR2 SYDVKM come from the germline V gene. V dropped 3 bases and J dropped 1 base, with 9 bases sitting between them. This CDR3 comprises 14 residues.

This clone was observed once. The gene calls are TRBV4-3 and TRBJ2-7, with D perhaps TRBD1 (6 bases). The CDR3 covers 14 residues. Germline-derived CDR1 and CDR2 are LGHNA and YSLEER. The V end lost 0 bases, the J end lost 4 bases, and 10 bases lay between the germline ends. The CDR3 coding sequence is TGCGCCAGCAGCCAAGAAACAGGGTTTTACGAGCAGTACTTC. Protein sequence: CASSQETGFYEQYF.

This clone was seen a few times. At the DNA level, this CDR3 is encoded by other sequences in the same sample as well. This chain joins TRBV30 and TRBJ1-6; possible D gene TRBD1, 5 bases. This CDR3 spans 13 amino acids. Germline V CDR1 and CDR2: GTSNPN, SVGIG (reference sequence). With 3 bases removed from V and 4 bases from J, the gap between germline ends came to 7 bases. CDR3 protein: CAWRGEYNSPLHF. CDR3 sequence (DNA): TGTGCCTGGAGAGGGGAATATAATTCACCCCTCCACTTT.

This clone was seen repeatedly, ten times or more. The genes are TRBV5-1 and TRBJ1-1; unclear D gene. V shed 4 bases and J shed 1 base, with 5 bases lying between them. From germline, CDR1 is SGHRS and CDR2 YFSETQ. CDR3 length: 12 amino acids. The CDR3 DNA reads TGCGCCAGCAGCGACTGGAACACTGAAGCTTTCTTT. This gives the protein CASSDWNTEAFF.

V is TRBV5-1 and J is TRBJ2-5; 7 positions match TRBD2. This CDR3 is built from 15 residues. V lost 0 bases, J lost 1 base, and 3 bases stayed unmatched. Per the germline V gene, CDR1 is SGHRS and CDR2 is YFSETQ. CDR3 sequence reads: CASSLGSSGQETQYF. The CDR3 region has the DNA TGCGCCAGCAGCTTGGGCTCTAGCGGCCAAGAGACCCAGTACTTC.

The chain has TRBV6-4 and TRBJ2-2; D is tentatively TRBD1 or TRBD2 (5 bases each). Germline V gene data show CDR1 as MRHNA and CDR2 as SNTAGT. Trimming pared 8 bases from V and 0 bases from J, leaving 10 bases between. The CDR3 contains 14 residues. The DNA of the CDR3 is TGTGCCAGCTTCCTGGGACCGAACACCGGGGAGCTGTTTTTT. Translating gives CASFLGPNTGELFF.

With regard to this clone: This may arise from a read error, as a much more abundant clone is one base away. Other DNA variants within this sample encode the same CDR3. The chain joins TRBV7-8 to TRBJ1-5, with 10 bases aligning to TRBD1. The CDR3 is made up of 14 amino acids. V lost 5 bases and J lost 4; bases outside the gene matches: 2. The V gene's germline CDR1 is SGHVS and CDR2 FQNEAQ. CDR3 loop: CASSPGQGNQPQHF. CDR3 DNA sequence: TGTGCCAGCAGCCCGGGACAGGGGAATCAGCCCCAGCATTTT.

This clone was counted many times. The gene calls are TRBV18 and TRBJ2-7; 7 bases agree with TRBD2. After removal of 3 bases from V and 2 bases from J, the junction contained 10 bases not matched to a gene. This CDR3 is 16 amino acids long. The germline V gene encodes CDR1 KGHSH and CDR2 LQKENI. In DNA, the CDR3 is TGTGCCAGCTCACCTAACACCGGGACTAACACCTACGAGCAGTACTTC. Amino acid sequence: CASSPNTGTNTYEQYF.

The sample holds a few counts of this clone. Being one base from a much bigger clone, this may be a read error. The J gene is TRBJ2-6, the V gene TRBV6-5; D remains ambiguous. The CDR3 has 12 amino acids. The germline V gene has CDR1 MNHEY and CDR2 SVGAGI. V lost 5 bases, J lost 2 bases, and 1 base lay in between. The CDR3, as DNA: TGTGCCAGCAGTCCTGGGGCCAACGTCCTGACTTTC. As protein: CASSPGANVLTF.

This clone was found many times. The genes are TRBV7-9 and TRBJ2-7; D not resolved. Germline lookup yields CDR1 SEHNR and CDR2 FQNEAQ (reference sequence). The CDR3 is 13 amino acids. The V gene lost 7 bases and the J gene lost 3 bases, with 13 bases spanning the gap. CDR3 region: CASNPGTDYEQYF. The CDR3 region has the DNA TGTGCCAGCAATCCAGGTACAGACTACGAGCAGTACTTC.

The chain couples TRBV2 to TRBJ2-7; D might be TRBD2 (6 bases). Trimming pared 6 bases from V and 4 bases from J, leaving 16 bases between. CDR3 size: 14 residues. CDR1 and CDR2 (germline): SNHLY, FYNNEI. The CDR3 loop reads CASSAGRGGYEQYF. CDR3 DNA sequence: TGTGCCAGCAGCGCTGGGCGGGGTGGGTACGAGCAGTACTTC.

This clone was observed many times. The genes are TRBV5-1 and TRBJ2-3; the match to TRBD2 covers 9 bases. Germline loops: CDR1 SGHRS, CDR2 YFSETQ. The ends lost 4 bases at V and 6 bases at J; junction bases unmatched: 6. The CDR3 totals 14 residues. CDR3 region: CASSPGLALDTQYF. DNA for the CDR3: TGCGCCAGCAGCCCTGGACTAGCGCTGGATACGCAGTATTTT.

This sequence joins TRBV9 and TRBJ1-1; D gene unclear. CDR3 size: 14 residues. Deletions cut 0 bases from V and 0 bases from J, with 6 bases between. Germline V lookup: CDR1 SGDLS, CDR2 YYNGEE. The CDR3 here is CASSVATVNTEAFF. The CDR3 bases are TGTGCCAGCAGCGTAGCTACGGTGAACACTGAAGCTTTCTTT.

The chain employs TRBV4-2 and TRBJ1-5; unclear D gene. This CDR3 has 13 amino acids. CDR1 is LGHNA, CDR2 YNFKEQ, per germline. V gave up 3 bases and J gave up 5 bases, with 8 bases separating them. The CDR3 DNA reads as TGTGCCAGCAGCCAGGCTACAGATCAGCCCCAGCATTTT. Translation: CASSQATDQPQHF.

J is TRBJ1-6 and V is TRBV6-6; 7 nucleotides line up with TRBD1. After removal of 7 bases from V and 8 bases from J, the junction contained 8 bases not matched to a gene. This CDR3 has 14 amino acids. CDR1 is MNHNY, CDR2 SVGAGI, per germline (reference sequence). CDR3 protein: CASKAGGSYSPLHF. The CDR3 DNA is TGTGCCAGCAAGGCAGGGGGGTCGTATTCACCCCTCCACTTT.

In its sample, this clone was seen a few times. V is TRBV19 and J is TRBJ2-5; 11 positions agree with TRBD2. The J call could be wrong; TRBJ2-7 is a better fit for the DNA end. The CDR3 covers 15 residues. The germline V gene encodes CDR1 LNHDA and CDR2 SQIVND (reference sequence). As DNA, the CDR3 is TGTGCCAGTAGTGCTACTAGCGGGAGCTCCTACGAGCAGTACTTC. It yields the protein CASSATSGSSYEQYF.

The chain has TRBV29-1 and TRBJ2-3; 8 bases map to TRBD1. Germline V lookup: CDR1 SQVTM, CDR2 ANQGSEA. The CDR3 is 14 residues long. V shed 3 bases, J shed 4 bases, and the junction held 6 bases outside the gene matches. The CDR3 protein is CSVDSSGGADTQYF. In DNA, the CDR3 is TGCAGCGTTGATAGCTCAGGGGGCGCAGATACGCAGTATTTT.

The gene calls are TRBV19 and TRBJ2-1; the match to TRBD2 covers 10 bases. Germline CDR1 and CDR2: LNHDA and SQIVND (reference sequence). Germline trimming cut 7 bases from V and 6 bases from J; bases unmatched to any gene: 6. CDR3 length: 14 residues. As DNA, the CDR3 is TGTGCCAGTACTAGCGGGAGTCGGACCAATGAGCAGTTCTTC. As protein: CASTSGSRTNEQFF.

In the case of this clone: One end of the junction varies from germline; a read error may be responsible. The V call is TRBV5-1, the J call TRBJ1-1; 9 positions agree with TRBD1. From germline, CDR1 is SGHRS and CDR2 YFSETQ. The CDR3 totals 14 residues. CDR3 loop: CASSPEPGQGEGIF. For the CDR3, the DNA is TGCGCCAGCAGCCCTGAACCGGGACAGGGTGAGGGAATCTTT.